This T cell receptor (beta chain) was observed in a study of T-cell reconstitution after alpha-beta-depleted transplantation in children. Study findings and constraints: High day-60 TCRbeta diversity in some patients came from surviving recipient T cells and thymic progenitors.

During its preparation, the TCRbeta library received unique molecular identifiers. TCRdb called the PCR reads again in MiXCR, with one record for every CDR3 protein. Among 750,000 to 950,000 distinct CDR3 sequences listed, roughly 15% were seen once. Concerning this clonotype: The antigen is not known.

Trimming cost V 3 bases and J 4 bases; bases outside gene matches: 2. Germline V gene data show CDR1 as LNHDA and CDR2 as SQIVND (reference sequence). The CDR3 is 15 residues long. The chain carries TRBV19 and TRBJ2-2, with TRBD1 identical over 10 bases. Sequencing was performed on PBMCs, mostly from graft donor cells, taken 360 days after TCRalphabeta/CD19-depleted stem cell transplant. This clonotype was obtained from a male patient younger than 18 who had a stem cell transplant for acute lymphoblastic leukemia, so the T cells may come from the graft donor. The DNA of the CDR3 is TGTGCCAGTAGTATTGGGACAGGGGCCACCGGGGAGCTGTTTTTT. Translation: CASSIGTGATGELFF.